One sample yielded the 29 T cell receptor beta chains listed below, sequenced in a study of blood T cell repertoires in COVID-19. TCRdb's table, derived via immunoSEQ multiplex PCR, lists solely in-frame clones and lacks some. The sample shows fewer than 250,000 clones, approximately 83% of them seen only once. Sequenced sample: peripheral blood. The receptor set was obtained from a middle-aged woman with active or convalescent COVID-19.

V gene TRBV21-1 combines with J gene TRBJ1-1; TRBD1, the table's D call, was not compared with the DNA. TRBV21-1 is a listed pseudogene. The CDR3 spans 17 residues. The CDR3 sequence is CASSMGREGVSVTEAFF. Here the CDR3 DNA reads TGTGCCAGCAGCATGGGCAGGGAAGGGGTTTCGGTCACTGAAGCTTTCTTT.

V and J are TRBV10-3 and TRBJ1-3; D is uncertain. The CDR3 is 12 amino acids. Trimming left V 0 bases short and J 9 bases short, with 6 bases between. CDR1 and CDR2 from the germline V gene are ENHRY and SYGVKD. CDR3 bases: TGTGCCATCAGTGAGTCGAGAGGCACCATATATTTT. As protein: CAISESRGTIYF.

This clone has just a few counts. The V and J genes are TRBV29-1 and TRBJ2-5; D perhaps matches TRBD2 (6 bases). This CDR3 has 14 residues. Germline loops: CDR1 SQVTM, CDR2 ANQGSEA. Trimming left V 2 bases short and J 5 bases short, with 15 bases between. The CDR3 region has the DNA TGCAGCGTTGAACCACGGTACGCGGGGGAGACCCAGTACTTC. Amino acids: CSVEPRYAGETQYF.

V gene TRBV7-9 combines with J gene TRBJ2-7, with D hard to call. CDR1 and CDR2 (germline): SEHNR, FQNEAQ (reference sequence). The CDR3 has 14 residues. Between the trimmed V and J ends, which lost 2 bases and 6 bases, there was a span of 14 bases. CDR3 in DNA: TGTGCCAGCAGCTTACCGAAGCTAGTCCCCGAGCAGTACTTC. Protein: CASSLPKLVPEQYF. The full variable domain, with the rest looked up from reference TRBV7-9 and TRBJ2-7, is DTGVSQNPRHKITKRGQNVTFRCDPISEHNRLYWYRQTLGQGPEFLTYFQNEAQLEKSRLLSDRFSAERPKGSFSTLEIQRTEQGDSAMYLCASSLPKLVPEQYFGPGTRLTVT.

The J gene is TRBJ2-3, the V gene TRBV27; D is unresolved. CDR1 is MNHEY, CDR2 SMNVEV, per germline (reference sequence). There are 15 residues in the CDR3. V was pared by 3 bases and J by 0 bases, with 10 bases between. CDR3 loop: CASSFRAASTDTQYF. The CDR3 region has the DNA TGTGCCAGCAGTTTCCGCGCGGCTAGCACAGATACGCAGTATTTT.

This chain links TRBV9 with TRBJ2-1, with 14 nucleotides matching TRBD2. Germline V lookup: CDR1 SGDLS, CDR2 YYNGEE. This CDR3 has 17 residues. Trimming at V came to 4 bases and at J to 3 bases, leaving 6 bases not matched to a gene. In nucleotides, the CDR3 is TGTGCCAGCAGCCCCGGACTAGCGGGGGGCGTCTACAATGAGCAGTTCTTC. The encoded protein is CASSPGLAGGVYNEQFF.

This clone has just a few counts. The chain is built from TRBV11-2 and TRBJ1-2, with a tentative D call TRBD1 (6 bases). CDR1 SGHAT and CDR2 FQNNGV come from the germline V gene. The CDR3 totals 17 residues. V was shortened by 9 bases and J by 4 bases, with 27 bases between the two germline ends. The CDR3 sequence is CASTKGPQGATVYGYTF. The CDR3 DNA is TGTGCCAGTACCAAGGGGCCACAGGGCGCCACGGTCTATGGCTACACCTTC.

The rearrangement uses TRBV30 and TRBJ1-2; weak D call: TRBD1 (5 bases). The germline V gene has CDR1 GTSNPN and CDR2 SVGIG (reference sequence). V gave up 4 bases and J gave up 2 bases, with 8 bases separating them. This CDR3 contains 12 residues. In DNA, the CDR3 is TGTGCCTGGATGAAGGGGAACTATGGCTACACCTTC. Translation: CAWMKGNYGYTF.

The V and J genes are TRBV4-1 and TRBJ1-5; D gene uncertain. Germline V gives CDR1 MGHRA, CDR2 YSYEKL. The ends were cut back, 2 bases at V and 5 bases at J, with 10 bases in the middle. This CDR3 comprises 14 residues. The CDR3 sequence: CASSQTRLDQPQHF. In DNA form, the CDR3 reads TGCGCCAGCAGCCAAACAAGGCTAGATCAGCCCCAGCATTTT.

The rearrangement joins TRBV19 to TRBJ1-1; D is undetermined. Germline V gene sequence: CDR1 LNHDA, CDR2 SQIVND (reference sequence). The germline V and J ends were trimmed by 5 bases and 1 base, with 5 bases remaining between them. The CDR3 contains 12 residues. DNA for the CDR3: TGTGCCAGTAGTGAACAGAACACTGAAGCTTTCTTT. Translated: CASSEQNTEAFF.

V gene TRBV12-5 combines with J gene TRBJ2-5; tentatively, D is TRBD2 (5 bases). CDR1 LGHNT and CDR2 FRNRAP come from the germline V gene. CDR3 length: 13 amino acids. The germline V and J ends were trimmed by 3 bases and 3 bases, with 8 bases remaining between them. CDR3 sequence reads: CASGFGLEETQYF. CDR3 nucleotides: TGTGCTAGTGGTTTCGGACTCGAAGAGACCCAGTACTTC.

The chain employs TRBV5-1 and TRBJ1-1; 7 bases agree with TRBD1. The V segment lost 0 bases and the J segment 5 bases; nucleotides outside the gene matches: 4. The CDR3 sequence is 14 residues long. In germline, CDR1 is SGHRS, CDR2 YFSETQ. In nucleotides, the CDR3 is TGCGCCAGCAGCTTGGCAGGGGGGACGACTGAAGCTTTCTTT. Its translation: CASSLAGGTTEAFF.

The J gene is TRBJ1-1, the V gene TRBV5-1; maybe TRBD1 (6 bases). This CDR3 comprises 16 residues. CDR1 SGHRS and CDR2 YFSETQ come from the germline V gene. Between the trimmed V and J ends, which lost 4 bases and 1 base, there was a span of 17 bases. CDR3 residues: CASSPEPGHGNTEAFF. CDR3 bases: TGCGCCAGCAGCCCAGAACCGGGACACGGGAACACTGAAGCTTTCTTT.

The CDR3 DNA sequence: TGCGCCAGCAGCCAAGCCACAGGGTGGGACTATGGCTACACCTTC. Protein: CASSQATGWDYGYTF. This chain uses TRBV4-3 with TRBJ1-2, with D possibly being TRBD1 (6 bases). Trimming removed 1 base from V and 3 bases from J, with 12 bases in between. The CDR3 covers 15 residues. The germline V gene encodes CDR1 LGHNA and CDR2 YSLEER.

The chain couples TRBV4-3 to TRBJ2-5; no clear D gene. V shed 1 base and J shed 5 bases, with 8 bases lying between them. CDR1 and CDR2 (germline): LGHNA, YSLEER. The CDR3 runs to 13 residues. The CDR3 reads CASSQGSSETQYF. DNA of the CDR3: TGCGCCAGCAGCCAAGGGAGCTCGGAGACCCAGTACTTC.

This chain joins TRBV29-1 and TRBJ1-3, with 8 bases aligning to TRBD1. V was pared by 3 bases and J by 4 bases, with 5 bases of the junction left unmatched. Germline CDR1 is SQVTM and CDR2 is ANQGSEA. The CDR3 length is 14 residues. CDR3 DNA: TGCAGCGTTGAGGACAGGGTAGGAGGAAACACCATATATTTT. It is translated as CSVEDRVGGNTIYF.

The gene calls are TRBV21-1 and TRBJ2-7; the table's D gene call, TRBD2, was not cross checked with the DNA. TRBV21-1 is listed as a pseudogene. The CDR3 covers 16 residues. The chain's CDR3 is CASSRALRGRTYEQYF. CDR3 nucleotides: TGTGCCAGCAGCAGAGCCCTCCGAGGTAGAACCTACGAGCAGTACTTC.

This clone showed up just a few times. This chain joins TRBV13 and TRBJ2-3; tentatively, D is TRBD1 (6 bases). Trimming took off 5 bases at V and 2 bases at J, with 17 bases between the two ends. Per germline, CDR1 PRHDT and CDR2 FYEKMQ (reference sequence). The CDR3 covers 16 residues. The CDR3 DNA reads TGTGCCAGCAGCCCCGTTATGACAGGATTCACAGATACGCAGTATTTT. Its translation is CASSPVMTGFTDTQYF.

This sequence joins TRBV15 and TRBJ1-5; 7 bases align to TRBD1. The germline V gene has CDR1 LNHNV and CDR2 YYDKDF (reference sequence). V lost 0 bases to trimming and J lost 0 bases; unmatched junction nucleotides: 8. CDR3 length equals 18 residues. The chain's CDR3 is CATSRDWTGTASNQPQHF. The CDR3 coding sequence is TGTGCCACCAGCAGAGATTGGACCGGGACAGCTAGCAATCAGCCCCAGCATTTT.

The chain uses TRBV24-1 and TRBJ1-5; no clear D. The CDR3 sequence is 15 residues long. Trimming took off 2 bases at V and 5 bases at J, with 12 bases between the two ends. Germline V gives CDR1 KGHDR, CDR2 SFDVKD. Here the CDR3 reads CATSDSTLNDQPQHF. The CDR3 bases are TGTGCCACCAGTGATTCGACATTAAACGATCAGCCCCAGCATTTT.

This clone was counted a single time. The chain joins TRBV7-2 to TRBJ1-4, with 7 bases identical to TRBD1. The CDR3 extends over 18 amino acids. Germline loops: CDR1 SGHTA, CDR2 FQGNSA. Losses at the gene ends were 5 bases for V and 0 bases for J; bases not matched to a gene: 12. The CDR3 protein is CASSRPANGQATNEKLFF. The DNA of the CDR3 is TGTGCCAGCAGCCGCCCCGCGAACGGACAGGCAACTAATGAAAAACTGTTTTTT. Combining the CDR3 with reference TRBV7-2 and TRBJ1-4 gives the whole variable domain GAGVSQSPSNKVTEKGKDVELRCDPISGHTALYWYRQSLGQGLEFLIYFQGNSAPDKSGLPSDRFSAERTGGSVSTLTIQRTQQEDSAVYLCASSRPANGQATNEKLFFGSGTQLSVL.

V is TRBV6-5 and J is TRBJ1-5; tentatively, D is TRBD1 (6 bases). With 5 bases removed from V and 2 bases from J, the gap between germline ends came to 10 bases. CDR1 and CDR2 from the germline V gene are MNHEY and SVGAGI. This CDR3 is 14 amino acids long. Here the CDR3 DNA reads TGTGCCAGCAGTATGACAGGTGGCAATCAGCCCCAGCATTTT. Translation gives CASSMTGGNQPQHF.

A single count supports this clone. The gene calls are TRBV4-2 and TRBJ2-1; D not resolved. V lost 0 bases to trimming and J lost 4 bases, with 19 bases between them. Germline loops: CDR1 LGHNA, CDR2 YNFKEQ. CDR3 size: 18 residues. As DNA, the CDR3 is TGTGCCAGCAGCCAAGAGGAGCAAACATCCCTTACTTACAATGAGCAGTTCTTC. Translating it yields CASSQEEQTSLTYNEQFF.

This chain links TRBV6-5 with TRBJ2-3; D possibly corresponds to TRBD2 (6 bases). Trimming left V 7 bases short and J 7 bases short, with 15 bases between. The V gene's germline CDR1 is MNHEY and CDR2 SVGAGI. This CDR3 spans 13 amino acids. The CDR3 sequence is CASIDRTTHTQYF. The CDR3 DNA follows: TGTGCCAGCATAGATCGGACTACCCATACGCAGTATTTT.

This clone turned up a few times. The chain couples TRBV7-9 to TRBJ2-2; 7 nucleotides align to TRBD1. The germline CDR1 and CDR2 sequences are SEHNR and FQNEAQ (reference sequence). The CDR3 loop spans 16 amino acids. Germline trimming cut 5 bases from V and 3 bases from J; bases unmatched to any gene: 9. The CDR3 DNA is TGTGCCAGCAGCGCGCAGATACAGGGGTACACCGGGGAGCTGTTTTTT. Residues: CASSAQIQGYTGELFF.

This clone was seen once. The gene calls are TRBV29-1 and TRBJ1-2, with D tentatively TRBD1 (5 bases). CDR1 is SQVTM, CDR2 ANQGSEA, per germline. The CDR3 spans 13 residues. V was trimmed by 2 bases and J by 4 bases, leaving 11 bases between them. The CDR3 DNA reads TGCAGCGTTGAATGGGGGGATCGCTATGGCTACACCTTC. This gives the protein CSVEWGDRYGYTF.

This chain connects TRBV7-9 to TRBJ2-3; maybe TRBD2 (6 bases). The CDR3 is 14 residues long. Germline V lookup: CDR1 SEHNR, CDR2 FQNEAQ (reference sequence). V was clipped by 5 bases and J by 3 bases, with 12 bases between them. CDR3 loop: CASSLGLTTDTQYF. Written as DNA, the CDR3 is TGTGCCAGCAGCCTAGGACTAACGACAGATACGCAGTATTTT. Together with reference TRBV7-9 and TRBJ2-3, the CDR3 gives the full variable domain: DTGVSQNPRHKITKRGQNVTFRCDPISEHNRLYWYRQTLGQGPEFLTYFQNEAQLEKSRLLSDRFSAERPKGSFSTLEIQRTEQGDSAMYLCASSLGLTTDTQYFGPGTRLTVL.

The rearrangement joins TRBV7-2 to TRBJ1-4; the match to TRBD1 covers 10 bases. The CDR3 consists of 16 residues. CDR1 is SGHTA and CDR2 is FQGNSA in the germline V gene. J lost 4 bases, V lost 5 bases, and 7 bases had no gene match. In DNA, the CDR3 is TGTGCCAGCAGCCTCCGACAGGGGGCGGGTAATGAAAAACTGTTTTTT. This translates into CASSLRQGAGNEKLFF.

This clone was picked up one time. The CDR3 DNA follows: TGTGCCAGTAGTATAGCGACAGCAGCCGACTATAATTCACCCCTCCACTTT. The encoded protein is CASSIATAADYNSPLHF. The V and J genes are TRBV19 and TRBJ1-6; the D gene is possibly TRBD1 (5 bases). Trimming removed 1 base at V and 3 bases at J, with 13 bases between. Per the germline V gene, CDR1 is LNHDA and CDR2 is SQIVND (reference sequence). The CDR3 loop spans 17 amino acids.